One TCR beta chain is described in this entry. Its cognate antigen has yet to be identified. Base quality data are lacking; no much larger clone is found one base away. PBMCs were isolated by Ficoll-Paque density gradient centrifugation. This entry belongs to a study of T-cell memory formation after mild COVID-19 (dated by TCRdb to the early 2020s). The study in broad terms: TCR sequence clusters from the two donors were found to be largely donor specific. T-cell clones expanding and contracting after mild COVID-19 in two donors were tracked by longitudinal TCRalpha and TCRbeta repertoire sequencing. Two young, previously healthy adult volunteers made up the cohort, one male and one female. General findings and caveats noted by the study authors: From day 15 to 85, contracting clones showed balanced CD4/CD8 phenotypes, whereas a second wave of clones that expanded from day 15 to 37 leaned towards CD4+. SARS-CoV-2 specificity of the second-wave clones peaking on day 37 was not confirmed. Some responding clones were detected in pre-infection memory, suggesting pre-existing cross-reactive memory T cells joined the SARS-CoV-2 response. The study included only a couple of mild cases, and larger cohorts that include severe cases with pre-infection samples were judged to be necessary. Contracting CD4+ clones were found mainly in CM and EM memory subsets, while CD8+ clones were enriched in EMRA.

Sequencing used an Illumina NovaSeq 6000. TCRalpha and TCRbeta cDNA libraries were constructed by 5'RACE with constant-segment primers, with sample barcodes and unique molecular identifiers being introduced. Trizol reagent was used to extract RNA from every sample. Amplification of the libraries took two PCR steps, and the second step added a second sample barcode plus Illumina TruSeq adapters. Sequencing of libraries was performed on an Illumina NovaSeq with 2 x 150 bp paired-end reads. Per the source publication's procedure: Reads were demultiplexed and collapsed into UMI-guided consensus sequences with migec v1.2.7. Using mixcr v2.1.11, UMI consensuses were aligned to TRA and TRB V and J templates and then assembled into clonotypes. A clonotype was counted as expanded or contracted only if both edgeR and NoisET called the change significant, with noise models trained on biological replicates. For edgeR calls, a false discovery rate-adjusted p below 0.01 and a log2 fold-change threshold of 1 were applied. PCA with hierarchical clustering of max-normalized trajectories of the 1000 most abundant clonotypes was used as exploratory dynamics analysis. Separately sequenced CD4+ and CD8+ repertoires were used to assign the CD4 or CD8 phenotype of responding clones. Through fastp at Q25 and MiXCR, TCRdb rebuilt clones from the public reads, retaining in-frame beta chains. Entries are consolidated by CDR3 protein sequence, retaining the most common genes and DNA. TCRdb assigned the V and J calls; the authors' analysis was not used. The sample contains about 360,000 distinct CDR3 sequences, 10% to 15% of them found a single time. The ten largest make up 20% to 25% of the sample.

The CDR3 starts with the cysteine, ends with the phenylalanine, and has 13 residues. Only the CDR3 part of the read is kept: 39 bases, read in frame from the first base. V gives up 7 bases and J gives up 6 bases, and the segment between their germline ends measures 15 bases. This receptor was obtained from a man younger than 30 who had mild COVID-19 (a few samples of this study predate the infection). The sample titles of this study are shuffled in the database, so cell type and time point are left out; the donor was told from shared clones. Rearrangement joined TRBV12-3 or TRBV12-4 to TRBJ1-1; a weak D assignment points to TRBD1 (5 bases agree). The sequenced material came from PBMCs or a T cell subset sorted from them (not recorded which). The DNA sequence is given as TGTGCCAGCACCCAAAGTGGGGACCCTGAAGCTTTCTTT. Its protein is CASTQSGDPEAFF.